The rows below give T cell receptor beta chains drawn from one sample of a study of CD8+ T cells in alopecia areata. The protocol was immunoSEQ multiplex PCR, while the TCRdb copy is restricted to in-frame clones and leaves out a portion. The sample lists hundreds of thousands of clones, about 62% occurring once. Source: CD4+ T cells sorted from blood, taken around week 53, from a patient treated with tofacitinib. Source of these receptors: a human donor with alopecia areata. The CDR3 runs from the conserved cysteine through the conserved F or W. D genes are given only for firm matches. The size entry is marked missing in some rows and otherwise reads once, few, many or a size class.

TRBV5-4,TRBD1,few,TRBJ1-4,CASSLTGGDEKLFF,TGTGCCAGCAGCTTGACAGGGGGAGATGAAAAACTGTTTTTT
TRBV10-2,-,once,TRBJ2-5,CASSGAHETQYF,TGCGCCAGCTCGGGGGCCCATGAGACCCAGTACTTC
TRBV5-6,-,-,TRBJ2-3,CASSGGPPRGTDTQYF,TGTGCCAGCAGCGGCGGGCCTCCCCGAGGGACAGATACGCAGTATTTT
TRBV5-6,TRBD1,-,TRBJ2-7,CASTSDRGVNEQYF,TGTGCCAGCACCTCCGACAGGGGGGTAAACGAGCAGTACTTC
TRBV30,-,-,TRBJ1-5,CAWSKGGNNQPQHF,TGTGCCTGGAGTAAAGGGGGTAACAATCAGCCCCAGCATTTT
TRBV5-1,TRBD1,-,TRBJ2-2,CASSLLGTDTGELFF,TGCGCCAGCAGCTTGCTTGGGACAGACACCGGGGAGCTGTTTTTT
TRBV10-2,-,once,TRBJ2-7,CASRAYGASHPYEQYF,TGCGCCAGCAGGGCCTATGGGGCTAGCCATCCCTACGAGCAGTACTTC
TRBV4-2,-,-,TRBJ2-7,CASSHTGPQRTGQYF,TGTGCCAGCAGCCACACGGGACCCCAAAGGACCGGGCAGTACTTC
TRBV29-1,-,-,TRBJ2-7,CSVHDNTYEQYF,TGCAGCGTCCATGACAATACCTACGAGCAGTACTTC
TRBV7-2,TRBD1,-,TRBJ2-4,CASSGTTGTGRLAKNIQYF,TGTGCCAGCAGCGGGACGACAGGGACGGGCCGTCTAGCCAAAAACATTCAGTACTTC
TRBV5-1,TRBD1,-,TRBJ2-5,CASSVSTGGQETQYF,TGCGCCAGCAGCGTCTCGACAGGGGGCCAAGAGACCCAGTACTTC
TRBV5-1,TRBD1,-,TRBJ2-7,CASSVDRANYEQYF,TGCGCCAGCAGCGTGGACAGGGCGAACTACGAGCAGTACTTC
TRBV29-1,-,-,TRBJ2-3,CSVEDRTDTQYF,TGCAGCGTTGAAGATCGTACAGATACGCAGTATTTT
TRBV29-1,-,-,TRBJ2-1,CSVGQYNEQFF,TGCAGCGTCGGACAGTACAATGAGCAGTTCTTC
TRBV25-1,-,-,TRBJ2-7,CASNPGNSYEQYF,TGTGCCAGCAATCCAGGAAACTCCTACGAGCAGTACTTC
TRBV30,-,-,TRBJ2-7,CAWSHGGLEQYF,TGTGCCTGGAGTCATGGTGGGCTCGAGCAGTACTTC
TRBV11-2,-,-,TRBJ1-2,CASSSLGTDFNYGYTF,TGTGCCAGCAGCTCTCTAGGGACCGACTTTAACTATGGCTACACCTTC
TRBV2,TRBD1,-,TRBJ2-7,CASSQGQGYEQYF,TGTGCCAGCAGTCAAGGACAGGGTTACGAGCAGTACTTC
TRBV30,-,-,TRBJ2-5,CAWSGVVRETQYF,TGTGCCTGGAGTGGGGTGGTGCGGGAGACCCAGTACTTC
TRBV27,-,-,TRBJ1-5,CASSLFTGSGSNQPQHF,TGTGCCAGCAGTTTATTTACAGGGTCAGGTAGTAATCAGCCCCAGCATTTT
TRBV29-1,-,few,TRBJ1-1,CSVYRALNTEAFF,TGCAGCGTTTACAGGGCTTTGAACACTGAAGCTTTCTTT
TRBV19,TRBD1,few,TRBJ1-5,CASSIFWGDSRNQPQHF,TGTGCCAGTAGTATATTTTGGGGGGACAGTCGGAATCAGCCCCAGCATTTT
TRBV5-6,-,-,TRBJ2-5,CASSVRDARGTQYF,TGTGCCAGCAGCGTCCGGGACGCGCGGGGGACCCAGTACTTC
TRBV7-9,-,-,TRBJ2-1,CASRGGTGEQFF,TGTGCCAGCCGCGGAGGGACGGGTGAGCAGTTCTTC